These T cell receptor beta chains were read from a single sample in a study of PD-L1 blockade in urothelial cancer. Libraries were prepared by immunoSEQ multiplex PCR; TCRdb keeps only in-frame clonotypes and omits some of them. This sample has 40,000 to 55,000 clones, with more than 75% found just once. The sequencing used PBMCs, collected around atezolizumab (anti-PD-L1) treatment. These receptors were collected from a man in his sixties with urothelial cancer. CDR3s include the opening cysteine and the closing phenylalanine or tryptophan. D genes are given only for firm matches. The size entry is marked missing in some rows and otherwise reads once, few, many or a size class.

clone_size,j_call,v_call,cdr3_length,d_call,cdr3_nt,cdr3_aa
.,TRBJ2-2,TRBV7-9,15,.,TGTGCCAGCAGCCCGTACAGGGAGAACACCGGGGAGCTGTTTTTT,CASSPYRENTGELFF
.,TRBJ1-3,TRBV9,16,.,TGTGCCAGCAGCGTCCGGGATAGTAGCTCTGGAAACACCATATATTTT,CASSVRDSSSGNTIYF
.,TRBJ1-2,TRBV6-5,14,.,TGTGCCAGCAGTTACGACAACTCTAACTATGGCTACACCTTC,CASSYDNSNYGYTF
.,TRBJ1-5,TRBV4-1,15,TRBD1,TGCGCCAGCAGCCAAGATTTAAACAGGGGACCGCCCCAGCATTTT,CASSQDLNRGPPQHF
.,TRBJ2-7,TRBV28,13,.,TGTGCCAGCCTTCCGGGACATGATTACGAGCAGTACTTC,CASLPGHDYEQYF
.,TRBJ2-1,TRBV5-1,16,TRBD2,TGCGCCAGCAGCTTGGACGGGACTAGCGGGGACAATGAGCAGTTCTTC,CASSLDGTSGDNEQFF
.,TRBJ2-7,TRBV7-8,12,.,TGTGCCAGCAGCCCACAGGGCGGCGAGCAGTACTTC,CASSPQGGEQYF
.,TRBJ2-1,TRBV6-1,16,TRBD2,TGTGCCAGCAGTGAAGGGCGCGGGGGGGCACGCAATGAGCAGTTCTTC,CASSEGRGGARNEQFF
once,TRBJ1-3,TRBV25-1,17,.,TGTGCCAGCAGTGCCGGAACAGGAGCCCCCTCTGGAAACACCATATATTTT,CASSAGTGAPSGNTIYF
.,TRBJ2-2,TRBV7-7,15,TRBD2,TGTGCCAGCGGGACTAGCGGATTGAACACCGGGGAGCTGTTTTTT,CASGTSGLNTGELFF
.,TRBJ2-5,TRBV27,15,.,TGTGCCAGCAGTTTCCGTTCGGGAGTTGTGGAGACCCAGTACTTC,CASSFRSGVVETQYF
few,TRBJ2-1,TRBV4-1,17,TRBD2,TGCGCCAGCAGCCAAGCCCAGGGACTAGCGGCCTACAATGAGCAGTTCTTC,CASSQAQGLAAYNEQFF
.,TRBJ2-1,TRBV10-2,18,TRBD2,TGCGCCAGCAGTGAGGTCCCGGGCCGCGGGAGGATTCGGGATGAGCAGTTCTTC,CASSEVPGRGRIRDEQFF
.,TRBJ2-7,TRBV6-5,15,.,TGTGCCAGCAGTCCCACGGGGGTCTCTACCTACGAGCAGTACTTC,CASSPTGVSTYEQYF
.,TRBJ2-2,TRBV19,14,TRBD2,TGTGCCAGTAGAAGCGGGAGATACACCGGGGAGCTGTTTTTT,CASRSGRYTGELFF
.,TRBJ2-7,TRBV5-4,12,.,TGTGCCAGCAGCAAGACAGGCTACGAGCAGTACTTC,CASSKTGYEQYF
once,TRBJ1-2,TRBV7-2,14,.,TGTGCCAGCAGCTCCGTAGGGCGGGACTATGGCTACACCTTC,CASSSVGRDYGYTF
.,TRBJ2-3,TRBV7-9,15,TRBD2,TGTGCCAGCAGGTCCCGAGCGGGAGGGCCGGATACGCAGTATTTT,CASRSRAGGPDTQYF
once,TRBJ2-3,TRBV5-1,16,TRBD1,TGCGCCAGCAGCTTGGTGACAGGGACCTTCACAGATACGCAGTATTTT,CASSLVTGTFTDTQYF
.,TRBJ1-2,TRBV19,14,.,TGTGCCAGTAGTAGACAGAAATCTAACTATGGCTACACCTTC,CASSRQKSNYGYTF
few,TRBJ1-5,TRBV9,16,TRBD1,TGTGCCAGCAGCGTGGGGACAGGGGACTACAATCAGCCCCAGCATTTT,CASSVGTGDYNQPQHF
.,TRBJ2-1,TRBV7-2,15,TRBD2,TGTGCCAGCAGCTTAGACGGGGGGGCCGTGAATGAGCAGTTCTTC,CASSLDGGAVNEQFF
.,TRBJ2-3,TRBV2,16,TRBD2,TGTGCCAGCAGTGGTCAGCGGGAGGGAGCAACGGATACGCAGTATTTT,CASSGQREGATDTQYF
once,TRBJ2-1,TRBV6-1,14,TRBD2,TGTGCCAGCAGGCCCAGCGGGAGAACGAATGAGCAGTTCTTC,CASRPSGRTNEQFF
.,TRBJ2-1,TRBV7-3,13,.,TGTGCCAGCAGCTTCGGAGGTCCCAATGAGCAGTTCTTC,CASSFGGPNEQFF
.,TRBJ1-2,TRBV6-5,11,TRBD1,TGTGCCACGGCAGGGGGCTATGGCTACACCTTC,CATAGGYGYTF
once,TRBJ2-7,TRBV11-2,12,.,TGTGCCAGCAGCTTAACGGTCTACGAGCAGTACTTC,CASSLTVYEQYF
.,TRBJ1-4,TRBV4-3,15,.,TGCGCCAGCAGCCAAGAAGGTAGGAGGGCGGAAAAACTGTTTTTT,CASSQEGRRAEKLFF
.,TRBJ2-7,TRBV28,14,TRBD2,TGTGCCAGCAGTTCGGGACTAGCGGATAGGGTGCAGTACTTC,CASSSGLADRVQYF
.,TRBJ1-2,TRBV30,13,.,TGTGCCTGGAGTAGAGGGGGTGAAAGTGGCTACACCTTC,CAWSRGGESGYTF
.,TRBJ2-4,TRBV7-9,15,TRBD2,TGTGCCAGCAGCTTAGATGTCCTAGCGGGAGACATTCAGTACTTC,CASSLDVLAGDIQYF
.,TRBJ2-3,TRBV27,19,TRBD2,TGTGCCAGCAGTTTATTCCTTGCAGCGGGGGGATCTAGCACAGATACGCAGTATTTT,CASSLFLAAGGSSTDTQYF